This T cell receptor beta chain was recorded in a study of technical replicates of blood from a few donors. Measured with immunoSEQ multiplex PCR; TCRdb has only the in-frame clones, and not every one. Found here are roughly 15,000 clones, 60% to 80% of them singletons; the top ten hold about 13%. This CDR3 spans 13 amino acids. Germline V gives CDR1 LNHDA, CDR2 SQIVND (reference sequence). V shed 9 bases and J shed 3 bases, with 14 bases lying between them. This TCR came from a human donor in good health. Sequencing was performed on PBMCs. The rearrangement uses TRBV19 and TRBJ1-1; D gene unclear. CDR3 bases: TGTGCCAGCCGAAAAGGGAGGGACACTGAAGCTTTCTTT. Translated, it gives CASRKGRDTEAFF.